The 5 T cell receptor beta chains below were found in one sample sequenced in a study of blood T cells in healthy people across ages. Alongside a J-beta primer mix, a sample-barcoded 5' primer served in a second PCR lasting about 6 to 12 cycles. TCRdb re-called the 5' RACE reads with MiXCR, one entry per CDR3 protein. The data show around 1,500,000 distinct CDR3 sequences, with 42% seen just once and around 8% held by the top ten. What was sequenced was blood. The receptors stem from a woman aged 18 to 35 in good health.

The chain has TRBV25-1 and TRBJ1-6; D remains unclear. The CDR3 has 14 amino acids. CDR1 and CDR2 from the germline V gene are MGHDK and SYGVNS. V gave up 3 bases and J gave up 3 bases, with 6 bases separating them. CDR3 bases: TGTGCCAGCAGTGACGCAGGCTATAATTCACCCCTCCACTTT. Translation gives CASSDAGYNSPLHF.

The V call is TRBV4-2, the J call TRBJ2-2, with 10 bases identical to TRBD2. Germline CDR1 is LGHNA and CDR2 is YNFKEQ. This CDR3 spans 17 amino acids. The trim removed 0 bases at V and 3 bases at J, leaving 4 bases unmatched. CDR3 sequence: CASSQDRLAGDTGELFF. DNA for the CDR3: TGTGCCAGCAGCCAAGATCGGCTAGCGGGAGACACCGGGGAGCTGTTTTTT.

The genes are TRBV12-5 and TRBJ2-1; no definite D call. The CDR3 has 12 residues. Trimming cost V 4 bases and J 5 bases, with 6 bases left between them. CDR1 LGHNT and CDR2 FRNRAP come from the germline V gene. CDR3: CASGYANNEQFF. The CDR3 nucleotides are TGTGCTAGTGGTTACGCGAACAATGAGCAGTTCTTC.

This clonotype was detected once. V usage is TRBV12-3 or TRBV12-4 and J usage is TRBJ1-1; unclear D gene. V shed 2 bases and J shed 1 base, with 17 bases lying between them. The CDR3 spans 17 residues. In DNA, the CDR3 is TGTGCCAGCAGTTTAAAGGGCACCAGTAGGGCGAACACTGAAGCTTTCTTT. Translation: CASSLKGTSRANTEAFF.

The chain combines TRBV20-1 with TRBJ2-5, with 11 positions matching TRBD2. The DNA end favors TRBJ2-7, so the J call may be wrong. This CDR3 spans 15 amino acids. Germline V gene lookup returns CDR1 DFQATT and CDR2 SNEGSKA (reference sequence). In DNA, the CDR3 is TGCAGTGCTAGAGGGGGTAGCGGGAGGGACGACGAGCAGTACTTC. This gives the protein CSARGGSGRDDEQYF.